A single sample is the source of the 10 T cell receptor beta chains below, sequenced in a study of shared clonotypes between healthy human individuals. The assay was immunoSEQ multiplex PCR, and TCRdb's table has in-frame clones only and misses some. The table records under 2.5 million clones, about nine tenths of them present only once. The sample consisted of naive CD4+ T cells from PBMCs. Subset defined: CD45RA+ positively selected. The source is a man between 18 and 35 years old in good health. Some clones in this sample may be carry-over from other donors' samples.

The rearrangement links TRBV6-5 to TRBJ1-2; D gene unclear. Germline V CDR1 and CDR2: MNHEY, SVGAGI. V was trimmed by 7 bases and J by 4 bases, leaving 16 bases between them. The CDR3 runs 14 residues. The CDR3 bases are TGTGCCAGCACCCCGGCGAGACGGATCTATGGCTACACCTTC. Its translation: CASTPARRIYGYTF.

The chain recombines TRBV7-9 with TRBJ2-5, with 7 bases matching TRBD2. V lost 4 bases and J lost 0; bases outside the gene matches: 8. Germline V CDR1 and CDR2: SEHNR, FQNEAQ (reference sequence). This CDR3 is built from 16 residues. CDR3: CASSSLKRGYQETQYF. CDR3 DNA: TGTGCCAGCAGCTCATTAAAGCGGGGATACCAAGAGACCCAGTACTTC.

This clone has only one observation. The V gene is TRBV5-1, the J gene TRBJ2-7, with TRBD1 matching 9 bases. This CDR3 has 15 amino acids. Losses at the gene ends were 4 bases for V and 2 bases for J; bases not matched to a gene: 7. Germline V gene lookup returns CDR1 SGHRS and CDR2 YFSETQ. This chain's CDR3 is CASSLTGTGTYEQYF. DNA for the CDR3: TGCGCCAGCAGCCTAACCGGGACAGGGACCTACGAGCAGTACTTC. The entire variable domain, with the rest obtained from reference TRBV5-1 and TRBJ2-7, is as follows: KAGVTQTPRYLIKTRGQQVTLSCSPISGHRSVSWYQQTPGQGLQFLFEYFSETQRNKGNFPGRFSGRQFSNSRSEMNVSTLELGDSALYLCASSLTGTGTYEQYFGPGTRLTVT.

The CDR3 DNA reads as TGTGCCAGCAGTTTCCCTTTAGCGGGAGGGAGGAATGAGCAGTTCTTC. Protein product: CASSFPLAGGRNEQFF. V usage is TRBV28 and J usage is TRBJ2-1, with 11 bases that match TRBD2. CDR1 MDHEN and CDR2 SYDVKM come from the germline V gene. The CDR3 loop spans 16 amino acids. V shed 3 bases, J shed 7 bases, and the junction held 8 bases outside the gene matches.

This clone was recorded once. CDR3: CASSHLPGANGDYGYTF. CDR3 nucleotide sequence: TGTGCCAGCAGCCATCTGCCCGGGGCCAACGGCGACTATGGCTACACCTTC. The V gene is TRBV4-2, the J gene TRBJ1-2; tentatively, D is TRBD1 (5 bases). There are 17 residues in the CDR3. The germline V gene has CDR1 LGHNA and CDR2 YNFKEQ. V lost 3 bases and J lost 3, with 20 bases in between.

V gene TRBV4-3 combines with J gene TRBJ2-1; D is unclear. CDR3 length: 16 residues. The V gene lost 0 bases and the J gene lost 1 base, with 10 bases spanning the gap. The germline V gene encodes CDR1 LGHNA and CDR2 YSLEER. The CDR3 DNA reads as TGCGCCAGCAGCCAAGAGCCGCCCCCATCCTACAATGAGCAGTTCTTC. Encoded protein: CASSQEPPPSYNEQFF.

The chain links TRBV28 to TRBJ1-2; possibly TRBD1 for D (5 bases). Germline CDR1 is MDHEN and CDR2 is SYDVKM. There are 13 residues in the CDR3. V was clipped by 5 bases and J by 4 bases, with 11 bases between them. The CDR3 region is CASSPPGTYGYTF. For the CDR3, the DNA is TGTGCCAGCAGTCCCCCAGGGACCTATGGCTACACCTTC.

The rearrangement joins TRBV6-5 to TRBJ2-7, with TRBD1 identical over 7 bases. The CDR3 totals 14 residues. Trimming at V came to 4 bases and at J to 3 bases, leaving 6 bases not matched to a gene. Per germline, CDR1 MNHEY and CDR2 SVGAGI. CDR3 loop: CASSFQDRFYEQYF. The CDR3 coding sequence is TGTGCCAGCAGTTTTCAGGACAGGTTCTACGAGCAGTACTTC.

The chain combines TRBV6-6 with TRBJ1-2; D unclear. Germline lookup yields CDR1 MNHNY and CDR2 SVGAGI (reference sequence). V was pared by 2 bases and J by 0 bases, with 10 bases between. The CDR3 length is 15 residues. The CDR3 DNA reads as TGTGCCAGCAGTTACAGGCCCTTGACTAACTATGGCTACACCTTC. This encodes CASSYRPLTNYGYTF.

The chain joins TRBV14 to TRBJ2-7; 9 bases line up with TRBD1. This CDR3 comprises 17 residues. The germline gives CDR1 SGHDN, CDR2 FVKESK. V lost 1 base to trimming and J lost 2 bases; unmatched junction nucleotides: 9. CDR3 nucleotides: TGTGCCAGCAGCCAAGTACAGGGGGCGACGATTACCTACGAGCAGTACTTC. Translating it yields CASSQVQGATITYEQYF. Complete variable domain (other parts from reference TRBV14 and TRBJ2-7): EAGVTQFPSHSVIEKGQTVTLRCDPISGHDNLYWYRRVMGKEIKFLLHFVKESKQDESGMPNNRFLAERTGGTYSTLKVQPAELEDSGVYFCASSQVQGATITYEQYFGPGTRLTVT.